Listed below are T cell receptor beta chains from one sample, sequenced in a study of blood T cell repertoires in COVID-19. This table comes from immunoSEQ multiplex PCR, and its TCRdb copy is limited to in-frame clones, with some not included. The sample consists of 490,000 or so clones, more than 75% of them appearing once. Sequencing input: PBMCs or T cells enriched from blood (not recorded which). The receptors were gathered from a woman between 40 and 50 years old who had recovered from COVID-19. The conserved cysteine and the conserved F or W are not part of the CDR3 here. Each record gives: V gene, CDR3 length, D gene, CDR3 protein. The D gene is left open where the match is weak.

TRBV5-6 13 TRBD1 ASSLEGQGVYGYT
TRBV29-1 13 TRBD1 SVEPRQGNTGELF
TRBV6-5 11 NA ASSYSQNYGYT
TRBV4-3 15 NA ASSQDAGRGRWGEAF
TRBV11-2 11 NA ASSPSSYNEQF
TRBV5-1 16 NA ASSLIRDSRGSSYEQY
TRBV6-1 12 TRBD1 ASSETGVWDGYT
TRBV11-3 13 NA ASSLVGSTKNIQY
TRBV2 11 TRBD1 ASTLTGKNIQY
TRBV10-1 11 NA ASSPDSSVGYT
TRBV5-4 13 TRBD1 ASSPGTEPGNTIY
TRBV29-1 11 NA SVGGPAGSPLH
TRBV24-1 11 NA ATSAGRSTEAF
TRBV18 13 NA ASSPRGGWDTEAF
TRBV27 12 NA ASSQGFQGYGYT
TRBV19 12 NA ASSANRGGNEQF
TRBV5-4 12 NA ASSREVTSYKAF
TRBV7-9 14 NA ASSLISGHFNSPLH
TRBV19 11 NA ASRLQYITEAF
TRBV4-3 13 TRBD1 ASSQGSGTVYEQY
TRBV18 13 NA ASSPPGPGANVLT
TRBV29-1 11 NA SVATRQVYEQY
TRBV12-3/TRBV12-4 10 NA ASSAGNYGYT
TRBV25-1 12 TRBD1 ASSSTGYISGYT
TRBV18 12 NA ASSPAVSGNTIY
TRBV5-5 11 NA ASSLYKHTEAF
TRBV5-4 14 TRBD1 ASSLVRDSFPETQY
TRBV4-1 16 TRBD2 ASSQNGLAGVRQETQY
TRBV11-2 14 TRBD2 ASSPLGLGYHLKGY
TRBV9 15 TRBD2 ASSARTSGESTDTQY
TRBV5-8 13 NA ASSSYKDSLYGYT
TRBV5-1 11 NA ASSLGSRSPLH
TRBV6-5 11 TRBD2 ASRLAGSNEQF
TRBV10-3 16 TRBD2 AISASGTSGASYNEQF
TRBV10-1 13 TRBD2 ASSEGGTSGETQY
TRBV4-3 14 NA ASSQDRASEIYEQY
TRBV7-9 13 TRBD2 ASTMIQREAQDQY
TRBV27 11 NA ASSLGQSYEQY
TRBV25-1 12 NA ASSREGGSYEQY
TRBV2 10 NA ASSAHSYGYT
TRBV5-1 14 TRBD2 ASSFTRAGGPGTQY
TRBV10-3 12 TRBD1 AISGTVLNQPQH
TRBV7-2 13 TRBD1 ASSRTTTGSDTIY
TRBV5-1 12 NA ASSSLPNSVEQF
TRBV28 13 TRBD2 ASSFFSGSYNEQF
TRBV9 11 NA ASSVARNNEQF
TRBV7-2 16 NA ASSLAPRTEYTGYGYT
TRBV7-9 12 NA ASSLTGRQETQY
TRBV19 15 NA ASSPYDSSPSTDTQY
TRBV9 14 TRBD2 ASSVRLAGVFETQY
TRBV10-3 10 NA AISETEIEAF
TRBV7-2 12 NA ASSLARQNYGYT
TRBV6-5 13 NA ASSYSRDLWYEQY